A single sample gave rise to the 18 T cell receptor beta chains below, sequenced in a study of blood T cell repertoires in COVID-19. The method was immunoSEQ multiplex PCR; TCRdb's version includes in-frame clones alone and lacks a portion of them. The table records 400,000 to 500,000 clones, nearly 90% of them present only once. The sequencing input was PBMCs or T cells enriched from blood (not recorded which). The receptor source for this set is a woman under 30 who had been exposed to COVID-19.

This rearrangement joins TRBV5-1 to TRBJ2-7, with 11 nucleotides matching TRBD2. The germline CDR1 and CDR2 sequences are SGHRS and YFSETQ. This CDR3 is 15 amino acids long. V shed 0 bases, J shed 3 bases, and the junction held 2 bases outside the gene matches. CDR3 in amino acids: CASSLEGTSGYEQYF. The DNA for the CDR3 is TGCGCCAGCAGCTTGGAGGGGACTAGCGGCTACGAGCAGTACTTC. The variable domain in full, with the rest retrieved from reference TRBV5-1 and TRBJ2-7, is KAGVTQTPRYLIKTRGQQVTLSCSPISGHRSVSWYQQTPGQGLQFLFEYFSETQRNKGNFPGRFSGRQFSNSRSEMNVSTLELGDSALYLCASSLEGTSGYEQYFGPGTRLTVT.

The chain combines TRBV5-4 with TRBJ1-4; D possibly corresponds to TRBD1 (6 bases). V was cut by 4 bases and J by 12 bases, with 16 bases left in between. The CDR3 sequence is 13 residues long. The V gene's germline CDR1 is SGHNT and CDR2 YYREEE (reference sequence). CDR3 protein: CASSPRDTRELFF. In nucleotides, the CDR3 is TGTGCCAGCAGCCCACGGGACACCCGGGAACTGTTTTTT.

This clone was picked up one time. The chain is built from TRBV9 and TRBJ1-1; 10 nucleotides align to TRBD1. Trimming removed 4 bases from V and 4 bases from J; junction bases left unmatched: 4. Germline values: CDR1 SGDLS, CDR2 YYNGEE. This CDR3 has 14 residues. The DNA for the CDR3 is TGTGCCAGCAGCTTCGGACAGGGGGGCACTGAAGCTTTCTTT. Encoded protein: CASSFGQGGTEAFF.

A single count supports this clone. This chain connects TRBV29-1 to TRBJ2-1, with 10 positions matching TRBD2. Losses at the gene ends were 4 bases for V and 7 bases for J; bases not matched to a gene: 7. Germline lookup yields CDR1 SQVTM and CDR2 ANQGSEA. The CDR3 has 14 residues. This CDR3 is CSVVYSGRGNEQFF. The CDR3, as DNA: TGCAGCGTTGTATACAGCGGGAGGGGGAATGAGCAGTTCTTC.

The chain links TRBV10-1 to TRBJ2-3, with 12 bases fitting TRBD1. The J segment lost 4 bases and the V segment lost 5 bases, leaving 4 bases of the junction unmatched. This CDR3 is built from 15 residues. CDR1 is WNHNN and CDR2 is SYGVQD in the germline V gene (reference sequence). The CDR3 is CASSLGQGASDTQYF. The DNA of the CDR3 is TGCGCCAGCAGTCTGGGACAGGGGGCCTCAGATACGCAGTATTTT.

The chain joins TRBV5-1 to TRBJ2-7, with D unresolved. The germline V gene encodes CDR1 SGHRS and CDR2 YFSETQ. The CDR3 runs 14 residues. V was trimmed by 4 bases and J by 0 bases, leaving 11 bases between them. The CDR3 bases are TGCGCCAGCAGCACGCAGGCCAGCTCCTACGAGCAGTACTTC. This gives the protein CASSTQASSYEQYF.

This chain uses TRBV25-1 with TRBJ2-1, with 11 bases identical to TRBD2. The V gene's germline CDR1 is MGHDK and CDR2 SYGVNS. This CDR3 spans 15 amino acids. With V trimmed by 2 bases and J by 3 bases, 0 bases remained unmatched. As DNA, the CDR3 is TGTGCCAGCAGTGAAGGGACTAGCGGCTACAATGAGCAGTTCTTC. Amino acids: CASSEGTSGYNEQFF.

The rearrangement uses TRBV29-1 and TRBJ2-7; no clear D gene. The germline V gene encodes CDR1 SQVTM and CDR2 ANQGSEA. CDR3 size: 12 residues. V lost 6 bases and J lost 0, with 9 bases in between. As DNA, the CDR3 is TGCAGCGTCCGACCTAGCTCCTACGAGCAGTACTTC. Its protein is CSVRPSSYEQYF.

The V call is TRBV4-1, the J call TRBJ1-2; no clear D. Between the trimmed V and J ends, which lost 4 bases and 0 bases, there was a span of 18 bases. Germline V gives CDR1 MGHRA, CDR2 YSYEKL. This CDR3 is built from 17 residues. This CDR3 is CASSPEVVANANYGYTF. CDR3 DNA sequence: TGCGCCAGCAGCCCAGAGGTCGTAGCCAACGCTAACTATGGCTACACCTTC.

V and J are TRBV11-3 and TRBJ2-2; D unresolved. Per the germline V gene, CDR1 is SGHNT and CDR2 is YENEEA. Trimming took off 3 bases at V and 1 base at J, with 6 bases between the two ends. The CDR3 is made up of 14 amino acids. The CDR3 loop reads CASSFRQNTGELFF. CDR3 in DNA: TGTGCCAGCAGCTTCAGACAGAACACCGGGGAGCTGTTTTTT.

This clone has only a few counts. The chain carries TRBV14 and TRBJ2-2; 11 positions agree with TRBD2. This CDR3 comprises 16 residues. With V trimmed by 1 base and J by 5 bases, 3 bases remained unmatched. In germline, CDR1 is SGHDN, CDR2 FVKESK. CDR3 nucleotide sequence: TGTGCCAGCAGCCAAGGGGGACTAGCGGCTACCGGGGAGCTGTTTTTT. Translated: CASSQGGLAATGELFF.

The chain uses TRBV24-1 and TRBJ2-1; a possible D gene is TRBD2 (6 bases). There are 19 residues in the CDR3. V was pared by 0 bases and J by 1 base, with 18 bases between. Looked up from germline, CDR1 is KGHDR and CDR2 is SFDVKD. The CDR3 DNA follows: TGTGCCACCAGTGATTTGTCGGTGGGGGATGGGGGGTCCTACAATGAGCAGTTCTTC. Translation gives CATSDLSVGDGGSYNEQFF.

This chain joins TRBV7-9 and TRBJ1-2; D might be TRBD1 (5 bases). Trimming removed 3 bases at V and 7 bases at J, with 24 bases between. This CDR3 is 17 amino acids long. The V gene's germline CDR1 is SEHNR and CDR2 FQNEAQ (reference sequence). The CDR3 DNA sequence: TGTGCCAGCAGCTTGGGGCAGGGATTACGTAAAATGTTTGGCTACACCTTC. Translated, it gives CASSLGQGLRKMFGYTF.

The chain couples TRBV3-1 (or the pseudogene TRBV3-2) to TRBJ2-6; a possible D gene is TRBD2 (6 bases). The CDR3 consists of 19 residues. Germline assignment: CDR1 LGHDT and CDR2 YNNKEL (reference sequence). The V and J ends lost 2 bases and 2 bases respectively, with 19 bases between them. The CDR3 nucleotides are TGTGCCAGCAGCCAACCCAGCGGGCCCGAAGTTCCTGGGGCCAACGTCCTGACTTTC. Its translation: CASSQPSGPEVPGANVLTF.

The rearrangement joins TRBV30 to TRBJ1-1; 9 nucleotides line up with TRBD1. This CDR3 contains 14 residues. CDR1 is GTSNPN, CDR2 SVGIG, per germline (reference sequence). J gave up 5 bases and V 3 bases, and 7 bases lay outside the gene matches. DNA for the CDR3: TGTGCCTGGAGGCTGGGACAGGGTGTAACTGAAGCTTTCTTT. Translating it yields CAWRLGQGVTEAFF.

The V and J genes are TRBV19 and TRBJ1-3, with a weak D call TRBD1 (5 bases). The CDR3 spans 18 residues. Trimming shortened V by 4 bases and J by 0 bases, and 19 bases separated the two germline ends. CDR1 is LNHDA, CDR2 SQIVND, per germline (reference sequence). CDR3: CASSTPVGRGDSGNTIYF. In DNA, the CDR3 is TGTGCCAGTAGTACGCCTGTGGGGCGAGGAGACTCTGGAAACACCATATATTTT.

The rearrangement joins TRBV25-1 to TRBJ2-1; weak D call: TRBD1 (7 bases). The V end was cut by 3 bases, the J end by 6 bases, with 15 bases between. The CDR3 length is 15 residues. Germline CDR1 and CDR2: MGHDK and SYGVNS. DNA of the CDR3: TGTGCCAGCAGTGACCAGGGGGGAATGTCCAATGAGCAGTTCTTC. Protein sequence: CASSDQGGMSNEQFF. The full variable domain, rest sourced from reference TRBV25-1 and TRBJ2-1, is EADIYQTPRYLVIGTGKKITLECSQTMGHDKMYWYQQDPGMELHLIHYSYGVNSTEKGDLSSESTVSRIRTEHFPLTLESARPSHTSQYLCASSDQGGMSNEQFFGPGTRLTVL.

The CDR3 is CAGGSLETQYF. CDR3 nucleotide sequence: TGTGCCGGAGGGTCTTTGGAGACCCAGTACTTC. This sequence joins TRBV7-8 and TRBJ2-5; a weak D match, TRBD2 (6 bases). The CDR3 covers 11 residues. Germline CDR1 and CDR2: SGHVS and FQNEAQ. The V end was cut by 11 bases, the J end by 5 bases, with 12 bases between. Filled out from reference TRBV7-8 and TRBJ2-5, the complete variable domain reads GAGVSQSPRYKVAKRGQDVALRCDPISGHVSLFWYQQALGQGPEFLTYFQNEAQLDKSGLPSDRFFAERPEGSVSTLKIQRTQQEDSAVYLCAGGSLETQYFGPGTRLLVL.